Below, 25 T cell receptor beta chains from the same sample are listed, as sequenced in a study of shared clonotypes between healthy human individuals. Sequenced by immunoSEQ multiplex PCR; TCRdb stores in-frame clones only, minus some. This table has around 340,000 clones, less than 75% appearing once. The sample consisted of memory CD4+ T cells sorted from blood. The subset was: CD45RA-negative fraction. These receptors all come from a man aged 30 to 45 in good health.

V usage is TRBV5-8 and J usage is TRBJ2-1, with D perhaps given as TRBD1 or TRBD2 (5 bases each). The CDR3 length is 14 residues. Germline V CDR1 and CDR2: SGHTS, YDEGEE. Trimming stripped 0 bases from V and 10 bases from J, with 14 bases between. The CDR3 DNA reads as TGTGCCAGCAGCTTGGTTGGTGGGGGAAAGGAGCAGTTCTTC. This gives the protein CASSLVGGGKEQFF. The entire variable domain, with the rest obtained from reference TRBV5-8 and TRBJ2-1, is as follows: EAGVTQSPTHLIKTRGQQATLRCSPISGHTSVYWYQQALGLGLQFLLWYDEGEERNRGNFPPRFSGRQFPNYSSELNVNALELEDSALYLCASSLVGGGKEQFFGPGTRLTVL.

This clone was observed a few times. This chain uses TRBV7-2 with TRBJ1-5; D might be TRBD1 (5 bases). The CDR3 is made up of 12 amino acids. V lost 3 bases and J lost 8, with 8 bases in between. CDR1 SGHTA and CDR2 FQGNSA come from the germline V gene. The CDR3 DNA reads TGTGCCAGCAGCTTCCAGGGAAAGCCCCAGCATTTT. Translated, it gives CASSFQGKPQHF.

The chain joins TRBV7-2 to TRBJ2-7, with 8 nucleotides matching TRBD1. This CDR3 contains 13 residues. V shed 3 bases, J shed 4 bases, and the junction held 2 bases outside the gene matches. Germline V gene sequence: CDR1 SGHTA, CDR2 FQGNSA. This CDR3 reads CASSFRGRYEQYF. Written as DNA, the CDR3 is TGTGCCAGCAGCTTCAGGGGGCGATACGAGCAGTACTTC.

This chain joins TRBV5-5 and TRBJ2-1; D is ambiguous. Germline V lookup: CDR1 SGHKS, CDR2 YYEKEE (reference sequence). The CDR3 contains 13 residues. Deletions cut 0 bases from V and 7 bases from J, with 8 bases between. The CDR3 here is CASSLATTNEQFF. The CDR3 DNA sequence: TGTGCCAGCAGCTTGGCGACAACTAATGAGCAGTTCTTC.

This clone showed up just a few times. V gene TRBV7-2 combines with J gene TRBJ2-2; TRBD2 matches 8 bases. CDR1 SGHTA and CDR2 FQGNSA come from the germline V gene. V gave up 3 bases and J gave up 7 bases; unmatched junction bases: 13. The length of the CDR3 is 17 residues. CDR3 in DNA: TGTGCCAGCAGCTTCGTCGAGGGTCTAGCGGGCGTCGGGGAGCTGTTTTTT. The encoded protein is CASSFVEGLAGVGELFF.

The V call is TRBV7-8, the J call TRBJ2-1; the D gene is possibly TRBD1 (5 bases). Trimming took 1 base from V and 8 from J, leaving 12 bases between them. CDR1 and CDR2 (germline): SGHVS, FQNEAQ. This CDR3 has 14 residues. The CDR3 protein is CASSLVYQGHEQFF. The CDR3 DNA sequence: TGTGCCAGCAGCTTAGTCTACCAGGGCCATGAGCAGTTCTTC.

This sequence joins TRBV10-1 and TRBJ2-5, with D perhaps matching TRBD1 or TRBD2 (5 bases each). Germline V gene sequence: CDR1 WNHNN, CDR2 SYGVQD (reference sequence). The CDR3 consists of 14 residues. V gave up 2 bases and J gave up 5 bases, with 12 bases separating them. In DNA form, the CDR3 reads TGCGCCAGCAGTGAGGGGGGAAGCGCCGAGACCCAGTACTTC. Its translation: CASSEGGSAETQYF.

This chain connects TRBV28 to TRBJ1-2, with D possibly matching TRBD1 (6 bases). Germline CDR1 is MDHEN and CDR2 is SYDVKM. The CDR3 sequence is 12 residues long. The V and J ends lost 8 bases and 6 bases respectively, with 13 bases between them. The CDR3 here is CASRTGYDGYTF. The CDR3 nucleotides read TGTGCCAGCCGCACAGGGTACGATGGCTACACCTTC.

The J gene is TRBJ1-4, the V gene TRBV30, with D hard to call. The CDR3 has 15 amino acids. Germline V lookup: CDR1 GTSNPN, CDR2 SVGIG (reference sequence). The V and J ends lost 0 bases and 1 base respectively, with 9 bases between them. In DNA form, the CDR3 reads TGTGCCTGGAGTGTACGAAAACAAACTAATGAAAAACTGTTTTTT. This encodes CAWSVRKQTNEKLFF.

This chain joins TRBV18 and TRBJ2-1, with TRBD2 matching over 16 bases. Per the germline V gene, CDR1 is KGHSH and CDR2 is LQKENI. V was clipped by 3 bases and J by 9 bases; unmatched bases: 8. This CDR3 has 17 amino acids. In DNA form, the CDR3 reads TGTGCCAGCTCACCCCCGGGACTAGCGGGAGGGCCTCGTGAGCAGTTCTTC. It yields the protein CASSPPGLAGGPREQFF.

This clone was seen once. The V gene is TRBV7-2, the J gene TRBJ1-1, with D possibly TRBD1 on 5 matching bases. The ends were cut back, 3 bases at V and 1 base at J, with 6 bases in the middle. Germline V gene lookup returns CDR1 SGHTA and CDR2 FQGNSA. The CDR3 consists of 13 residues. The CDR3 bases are TGTGCCAGCAGCTTGACAGAGAACACTGAAGCTTTCTTT. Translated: CASSLTENTEAFF. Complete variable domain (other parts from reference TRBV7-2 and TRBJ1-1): GAGVSQSPSNKVTEKGKDVELRCDPISGHTALYWYRQSLGQGLEFLIYFQGNSAPDKSGLPSDRFSAERTGGSVSTLTIQRTQQEDSAVYLCASSLTENTEAFFGQGTRLTVV.

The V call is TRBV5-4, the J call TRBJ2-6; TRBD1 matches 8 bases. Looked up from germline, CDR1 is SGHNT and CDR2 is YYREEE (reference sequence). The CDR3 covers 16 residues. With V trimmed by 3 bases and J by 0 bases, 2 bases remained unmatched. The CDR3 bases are TGTGCCAGCAGCTCTGGACAGGGCTCTGGGGCCAACGTCCTGACTTTC. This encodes CASSSGQGSGANVLTF. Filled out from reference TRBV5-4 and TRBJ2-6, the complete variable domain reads ETGVTQSPTHLIKTRGQQVTLRCSSQSGHNTVSWYQQALGQGPQFIFQYYREEENGRGNFPPRFSGLQFPNYSSELNVNALELDDSALYLCASSSGQGSGANVLTFGAGSRLTVL.

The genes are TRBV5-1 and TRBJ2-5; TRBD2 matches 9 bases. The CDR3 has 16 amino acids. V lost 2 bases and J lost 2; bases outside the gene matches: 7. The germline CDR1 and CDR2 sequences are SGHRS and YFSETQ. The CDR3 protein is CASSLISGSRQETQYF. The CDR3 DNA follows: TGCGCCAGCAGCTTAATTAGCGGGAGCCGGCAAGAGACCCAGTACTTC.

This CDR3 reads CASSASGTENQPQHF. DNA of the CDR3: TGTGCCAGCAGCGCATCCGGGACAGAAAATCAGCCCCAGCATTTT. The V and J genes are TRBV9 and TRBJ1-5; TRBD1 agrees at 7 bases. The germline CDR1 and CDR2 sequences are SGDLS and YYNGEE. The ends lost 3 bases at V and 4 bases at J; junction bases unmatched: 7. The length of the CDR3 is 15 residues. Combining the CDR3 with reference TRBV9 and TRBJ1-5 gives the whole variable domain DSGVTQTPKHLITATGQRVTLRCSPRSGDLSVYWYQQSLDQGLQFLIQYYNGEERAKGNILERFSAQQFPDLHSELNLSSLELGDSALYFCASSASGTENQPQHFGDGTRLSIL.

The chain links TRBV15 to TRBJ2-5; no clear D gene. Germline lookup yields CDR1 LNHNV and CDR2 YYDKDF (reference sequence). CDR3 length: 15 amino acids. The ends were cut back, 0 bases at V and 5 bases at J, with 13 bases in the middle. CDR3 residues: CATSRDAHQSETQYF. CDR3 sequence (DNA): TGTGCCACCAGCAGAGATGCCCACCAATCGGAGACCCAGTACTTC.

The CDR3 protein is CASSLRESYEQYF. The CDR3 DNA sequence: TGTGCCAGCAGTTTGCGGGAGTCTTACGAGCAGTACTTC. The V gene is TRBV27, the J gene TRBJ2-7, with 7 bases lining up with TRBD2. V trimming: 3 bases; J trimming: 4 bases; junction bases outside the gene matches: 3. Per the germline V gene, CDR1 is MNHEY and CDR2 is SMNVEV (reference sequence). The CDR3 contains 13 residues.

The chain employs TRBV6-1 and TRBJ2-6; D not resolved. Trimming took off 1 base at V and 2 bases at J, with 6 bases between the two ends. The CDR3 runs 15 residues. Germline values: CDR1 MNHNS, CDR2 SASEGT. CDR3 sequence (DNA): TGTGCCAGCAGTGAAGATCCTCCTGGGGCCAACGTCCTGACTTTC. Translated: CASSEDPPGANVLTF.

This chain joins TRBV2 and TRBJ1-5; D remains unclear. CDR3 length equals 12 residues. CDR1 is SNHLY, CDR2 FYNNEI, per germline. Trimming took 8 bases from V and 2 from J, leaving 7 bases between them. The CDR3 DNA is TGTGCCAGCTGTCTAGGCAATCAGCCCCAGCATTTT. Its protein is CASCLGNQPQHF.

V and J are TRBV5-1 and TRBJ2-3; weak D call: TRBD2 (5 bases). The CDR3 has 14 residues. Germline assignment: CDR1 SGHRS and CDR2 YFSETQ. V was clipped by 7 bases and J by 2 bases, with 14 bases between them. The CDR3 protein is CASREGAVTDTQYF. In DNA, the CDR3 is TGCGCCAGCCGTGAGGGAGCCGTCACAGATACGCAGTATTTT.

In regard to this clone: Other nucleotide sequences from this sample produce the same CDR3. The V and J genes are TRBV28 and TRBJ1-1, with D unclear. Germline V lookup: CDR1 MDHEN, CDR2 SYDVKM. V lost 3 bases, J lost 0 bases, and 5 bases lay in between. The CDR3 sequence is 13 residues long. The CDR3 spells CASSFLVNTEAFF. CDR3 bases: TGTGCCAGCAGTTTTTTAGTGAACACTGAAGCTTTCTTT.

Here the CDR3 DNA reads TGTGCCAGTAGTATCTCCAGGGAATACGAGCAGTACTTC. Amino acid sequence: CASSISREYEQYF. This sequence joins TRBV19 and TRBJ2-7, with D tentatively TRBD1 (5 bases). V gave up 3 bases and J gave up 4 bases, with 10 bases separating them. This CDR3 has 13 amino acids. Per the germline V gene, CDR1 is LNHDA and CDR2 is SQIVND (reference sequence).

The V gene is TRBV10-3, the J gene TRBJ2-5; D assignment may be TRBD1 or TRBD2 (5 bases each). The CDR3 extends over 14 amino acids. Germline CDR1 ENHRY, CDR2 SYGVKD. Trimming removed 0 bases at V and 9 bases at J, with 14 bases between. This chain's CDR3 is CAISESAASRAQYF. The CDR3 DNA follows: TGTGCCATCAGTGAGTCGGCAGCTAGCAGGGCCCAGTACTTC.

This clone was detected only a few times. The CDR3 bases are TGCGCCAGCAGCTTAACCCAAGCGGACCAAGAGACCCAGTACTTC. Its translation: CASSLTQADQETQYF. The chain couples TRBV5-1 to TRBJ2-5; the D gene is possibly TRBD2 (5 bases). There are 15 residues in the CDR3. Germline V gene lookup returns CDR1 SGHRS and CDR2 YFSETQ. Trimming removed 2 bases at V and 0 bases at J, with 11 bases between.

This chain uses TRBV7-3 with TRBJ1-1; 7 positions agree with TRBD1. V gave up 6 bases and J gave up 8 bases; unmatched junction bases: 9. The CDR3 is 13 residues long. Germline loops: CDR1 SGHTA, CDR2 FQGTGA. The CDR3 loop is CASSLGQFSEAFF. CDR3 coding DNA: TGTGCCAGCAGTTTGGGACAGTTTTCCGAAGCTTTCTTT.

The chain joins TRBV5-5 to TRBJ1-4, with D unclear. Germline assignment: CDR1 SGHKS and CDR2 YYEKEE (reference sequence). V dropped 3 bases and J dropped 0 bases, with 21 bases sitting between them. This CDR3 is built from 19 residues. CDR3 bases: TGTGCCAGCAGCTCTCGTCGAGACCCAAAGGGTGCAACTAATGAAAAACTGTTTTTT. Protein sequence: CASSSRRDPKGATNEKLFF.